These 30 T cell receptor beta chains were sequenced from one sample in a study of T cells after yellow fever vaccination. A single record per CDR3 protein comes from TCRdb applying MiXCR to the 5' RACE reads. There are roughly 340,000 distinct CDR3 sequences in the sample; 8.7% occur only once, and 18% lies in the top ten. Sequences were derived from PBMCs, sampled on the day of the first yellow fever vaccination. These receptors were taken from a man aged 18 to 30 who received the YFV17D yellow fever vaccine.

The V and J genes are TRBV20-1 and TRBJ2-3; 11 bases are shared with TRBD2. CDR1 is DFQATT and CDR2 is SNEGSKA in the germline V gene (reference sequence). This CDR3 region has 16 residues. J lost 1 base, V lost 2 bases, and 5 bases had no gene match. CDR3 sequence reads: CSARPATSGGTDTQYF. CDR3 coding DNA: TGCAGTGCTAGACCAGCGACTAGCGGGGGCACAGATACGCAGTATTTT.

This rearrangement joins TRBV7-9 to TRBJ1-6; TRBD1 is a possible D gene (6 bases). The CDR3 is 14 residues long. Trimming removed 5 bases from V and 8 bases from J, with 13 bases in between. Germline-derived CDR1 and CDR2 are SEHNR and FQNEAQ (reference sequence). The chain's CDR3 is CASSADRPHSPLHF. DNA for the CDR3: TGTGCCAGCAGCGCAGACAGGCCCCATTCACCCCTCCACTTT.

Only a few counts were recorded for this clonotype. The rearrangement joins TRBV10-3 to TRBJ1-2; D unclear. This CDR3 has 14 amino acids. The germline gives CDR1 ENHRY, CDR2 SYGVKD. V lost 3 bases and J lost 2, with 10 bases in between. The CDR3 nucleotides read TGTGCCATCAGTGAAGGGCTTCAGAACTATGGCTACACCTTC. The encoded protein is CAISEGLQNYGYTF.

The chain links TRBV29-1 to TRBJ2-5; 8 bases agree with TRBD1. Trimming cost V 5 bases and J 4 bases; bases outside gene matches: 9. Germline V gene lookup returns CDR1 SQVTM and CDR2 ANQGSEA. The CDR3 is 14 amino acids. CDR3 DNA sequence: TGCAGCGTTTCCCGGACAGGGATCGGAGAGACCCAGTACTTC. Protein product: CSVSRTGIGETQYF.

V is TRBV4-3 and J is TRBJ1-2; D remains ambiguous. There are 16 residues in the CDR3. Trimming stripped 0 bases from V and 2 bases from J, with 13 bases between. Germline V gives CDR1 LGHNA, CDR2 YSLEER. The CDR3 DNA reads as TGCGCCAGCAGCCAAGATCATCCCGGACCCAACTATGGCTACACCTTC. Translation: CASSQDHPGPNYGYTF.

This chain uses TRBV6-6 with TRBJ2-3; no definite D call. The CDR3 has 13 amino acids. Germline-derived CDR1 and CDR2 are MNHNY and SVGAGI (reference sequence). The ends were cut back, 7 bases at V and 1 base at J, with 9 bases in the middle. The CDR3 loop is CASNLPGTDTQYF. CDR3 DNA: TGTGCCAGCAATCTACCAGGCACAGATACGCAGTATTTT.

This clonotype was seen only a few times. The chain couples TRBV5-1 to TRBJ2-5; TRBD2 aligns across 11 bases. This CDR3 spans 16 amino acids. J gave up 4 bases and V 0 bases, and 5 bases lay outside the gene matches. The germline gives CDR1 SGHRS, CDR2 YFSETQ. This CDR3 reads CASSLEGLAVGETQYF. As DNA, the CDR3 is TGCGCCAGCAGCTTGGAGGGACTAGCGGTAGGAGAGACCCAGTACTTC.

This clonotype was detected many times. This chain links TRBV29-1 with TRBJ2-3; D is ambiguous. This CDR3 is 12 amino acids long. The V gene lost 3 bases and the J gene lost 4 bases, with 8 bases spanning the gap. Germline CDR1 SQVTM, CDR2 ANQGSEA. In DNA, the CDR3 is TGCAGCGTTGACGTAGCTGCAGATACGCAGTATTTT. Residues: CSVDVAADTQYF.

V and J are TRBV20-1 and TRBJ1-5; 7 bases are a match to TRBD1. Germline V gene sequence: CDR1 DFQATT, CDR2 SNEGSKA (reference sequence). There are 16 residues in the CDR3. V lost 3 bases and J lost 7; bases outside the gene matches: 15. The CDR3 protein is CSASTRTTGRNQPQHF. In DNA form, the CDR3 reads TGCAGTGCTAGCACGCGCACGACAGGGCGAAACCAGCCCCAGCATTTT.

In this sample, this clonotype turned up a few times. The V gene is TRBV7-8, the J gene TRBJ2-3, with 10 bases identical to TRBD2. The ends lost 5 bases at V and 6 bases at J; junction bases unmatched: 8. The CDR3 has 15 amino acids. Germline assignment: CDR1 SGHVS and CDR2 FQNEAQ. DNA of the CDR3: TGTGCCAGCAGCCACCTAGCGGGGGCGGCGGATACGCAGTATTTT. This translates into CASSHLAGAADTQYF.

This clonotype came up a few times. The chain combines TRBV14 with TRBJ2-7, with D hard to call. The CDR3 runs to 14 residues. Germline loops: CDR1 SGHDN, CDR2 FVKESK. V was trimmed by 0 bases and J by 3 bases, leaving 9 bases between them. CDR3 residues: CASSQDGRYYEQYV. The CDR3 DNA is TGTGCCAGCAGCCAAGACGGCCGTTACTACGAGCAGTACGTC.

This clonotype was picked up a small number of times. This chain uses TRBV24-1 with TRBJ2-5; D not resolved. This CDR3 has 14 amino acids. Trimming pared 4 bases from V and 1 base from J, leaving 9 bases between. The germline V gene has CDR1 KGHDR and CDR2 SFDVKD. The CDR3 region is CATSEVRPQETQYF. CDR3 nucleotides: TGTGCCACCAGTGAGGTCAGGCCCCAAGAGACCCAGTACTTC.

The chain employs TRBV9 and TRBJ2-2; D is unclear. The CDR3 consists of 13 residues. V lost 3 bases, J lost 4 bases, and 7 bases lay in between. Germline CDR1 is SGDLS and CDR2 is YYNGEE. This CDR3 reads CASSASATGELFF. CDR3 DNA: TGTGCCAGCAGCGCCAGTGCCACCGGGGAGCTGTTTTTT.

J is TRBJ2-1 and V is TRBV19; no clear D gene. This CDR3 spans 16 amino acids. CDR1 and CDR2 from the germline V gene are LNHDA and SQIVND (reference sequence). Between the trimmed V and J ends, which lost 4 bases and 2 bases, there was a span of 15 bases. CDR3 amino acids: CASSRLGASPYNEQFF. CDR3 coding DNA: TGTGCCAGTAGTAGGCTCGGAGCGAGCCCCTACAATGAGCAGTTCTTC.

The V call is TRBV2, the J call TRBJ1-5; D ambiguous. The germline V gene has CDR1 SNHLY and CDR2 FYNNEI. The CDR3 has 12 residues. The ends were cut back, 2 bases at V and 11 bases at J, with 10 bases in the middle. The CDR3 bases are TGTGCCAGCAGTGAATTTAGGGAGACCCAGCATTTT. Encoded protein: CASSEFRETQHF.

The chain combines TRBV20-1 with TRBJ2-7; D not resolved. The V end lost 5 bases, the J end lost 2 bases, and 16 bases lay between the germline ends. The CDR3 consists of 14 residues. Germline CDR1 and CDR2: DFQATT and SNEGSKA (reference sequence). CDR3 protein: CSAPVINPTYEQYF. In DNA form, the CDR3 reads TGCAGTGCTCCCGTAATTAACCCAACCTACGAGCAGTACTTC.

This clonotype was counted at least ten times. The genes are TRBV6-5 and TRBJ2-7, with no clear D. The CDR3 has 14 residues. V was shortened by 0 bases and J by 0 bases, with 6 bases between the two germline ends. CDR1 and CDR2 from the germline V gene are MNHEY and SVGAGI. CDR3 sequence reads: CASSYSSSSYEQYV. DNA of the CDR3: TGTGCCAGCAGTTACTCCTCAAGCTCCTACGAGCAGTACGTC.

Worth noting for this clonotype: One end of the junction varies from germline; a read error may be responsible. For the CDR3, the DNA is TGTGCCACCAGGGGCAGGGTTAGCACAGATGCGCAGTATTTT. Translated: CATRGRVSTDAQYF. The V call is TRBV24-1, the J call TRBJ2-3, with D maybe TRBD1 (5 bases). Germline CDR1 KGHDR, CDR2 SFDVKD. This CDR3 region has 14 residues.

This clonotype was observed many times. This sequence joins TRBV27 and TRBJ2-1; tentatively, D is TRBD2 (6 bases). The CDR3 consists of 16 residues. The germline V gene encodes CDR1 MNHEY and CDR2 SMNVEV (reference sequence). V was shortened by 5 bases and J by 0 bases, with 14 bases between the two germline ends. The DNA of the CDR3 is TGTGCCAGCAGTGGGGCCCGGCGGGGCTCCTACAATGAGCAGTTCTTC. This encodes CASSGARRGSYNEQFF.

The chain has TRBV10-3 and TRBJ1-6; maybe TRBD1 (5 bases). The CDR3 sequence is 14 residues long. Per the germline V gene, CDR1 is ENHRY and CDR2 is SYGVKD. V lost 5 bases and J lost 7, with 12 bases in between. The CDR3 loop reads CAISSGFENSPLHF. CDR3 nucleotide sequence: TGTGCCATCAGTTCAGGGTTCGAGAATTCACCCCTCCACTTT.

V is TRBV30 and J is TRBJ2-5, with D possibly TRBD2 on 5 matching bases. There are 12 residues in the CDR3. Germline loops: CDR1 GTSNPN, CDR2 SVGIG (reference sequence). The V and J ends lost 2 bases and 2 bases respectively, with 6 bases between them. The CDR3 spells CAWSSGQETQYF. DNA of the CDR3: TGTGCCTGGAGTAGCGGTCAAGAGACCCAGTACTTC.

V usage is TRBV6-5 and J usage is TRBJ2-5, with TRBD2 matching 11 bases. The CDR3 length is 14 residues. The V segment lost 3 bases and the J segment 7 bases; nucleotides outside the gene matches: 4. Per the germline V gene, CDR1 is MNHEY and CDR2 is SVGAGI. The CDR3 nucleotides are TGTGCCAGCAGTTATCTCACTAGCGGGGGGACCCAGTACTTC. This gives the protein CASSYLTSGGTQYF.

The sample holds many counts of this clonotype. The rearrangement uses TRBV9 and TRBJ2-5; TRBD2 agrees at 14 bases. With 2 bases clipped from V and 4 bases from J, the junction kept 1 base outside the gene matches. The CDR3 is 15 residues long. In germline, CDR1 is SGDLS, CDR2 YYNGEE. CDR3 DNA sequence: TGTGCCAGCAGCGTGACTAGCGGGGGGGCAGAGACCCAGTACTTC. It encodes CASSVTSGGAETQYF.

The J gene is TRBJ2-7, the V gene TRBV5-1, with TRBD1 as a possible D gene (5 bases). The germline gives CDR1 SGHRS, CDR2 YFSETQ. V lost 5 bases and J 3 bases, leaving 12 bases between the germline ends. The CDR3 covers 13 residues. CDR3 sequence (DNA): TGCGCCAGCAGGACAGAGTTGAGCTACGAGCAGTACTTC. It is translated as CASRTELSYEQYF.

This clonotype has more than one count but fewer than ten. The V call is TRBV12-3 or TRBV12-4, the J call TRBJ1-5; possibly TRBD1 for D (5 bases). Deletions cut 0 bases from V and 4 bases from J, with 7 bases between. The CDR3 covers 14 residues. This CDR3 is CASSLARDNQPQHF. The CDR3 DNA is TGTGCCAGCAGTTTAGCCAGGGATAATCAGCCCCAGCATTTT.

J is TRBJ2-5 and V is TRBV4-1; no reliable D call. The CDR3 spans 15 residues. The V gene lost 0 bases and the J gene lost 2 bases, with 10 bases spanning the gap. CDR1 is MGHRA, CDR2 YSYEKL, per germline. The DNA for the CDR3 is TGCGCCAGCAGCCAAGAAGCCAGGCTTCAAGAGACCCAGTACTTC. This gives the protein CASSQEARLQETQYF.

The sample holds many counts of this clonotype. The CDR3 DNA is TGTGCCAGCAGTGCCGGCCCGGGACAGTCCATAATTCAGTACTTC. Its protein is CASSAGPGQSIIQYF. The chain carries TRBV12-3 or TRBV12-4 and TRBJ2-4; 7 nucleotides align to TRBD1. J was trimmed by 10 bases and V by 5 bases; bases with no gene match: 14. The CDR3 loop spans 15 amino acids.

The chain is built from TRBV24-1 and TRBJ2-2; TRBD1 is a possible D gene (5 bases). The V gene's germline CDR1 is KGHDR and CDR2 SFDVKD. The V end was cut by 2 bases, the J end by 4 bases, with 16 bases between. The CDR3 totals 17 residues. The CDR3 spells CATSDSHWGRSTGELFF. The CDR3 DNA follows: TGTGCCACCAGTGATTCCCACTGGGGCCGTAGCACCGGGGAGCTGTTTTTT.

This clonotype was seen more than once but under ten times. V is TRBV2 and J is TRBJ1-2, with 9 bases fitting TRBD1. V was pared by 2 bases and J by 10 bases, with 14 bases of the junction left unmatched. The CDR3 is made up of 16 amino acids. In germline, CDR1 is SNHLY, CDR2 FYNNEI. Here the CDR3 DNA reads TGTGCCAGCAGTGAACCCCCCGGGACAGGGCCCTATCCCTACACCTTC. It translates to CASSEPPGTGPYPYTF.

A few counts support this clonotype. The V gene is TRBV20-1, the J gene TRBJ2-1; 16 bases fit TRBD2. Germline V gene sequence: CDR1 DFQATT, CDR2 SNEGSKA (reference sequence). V trimming: 5 bases; J trimming: 0 bases; junction bases outside the gene matches: 10. The CDR3 sequence is 19 residues long. CDR3 in DNA: TGCAGTGCTCTTATCCCGGGACTAGCGGGGGGGCTCTCCTACAATGAGCAGTTCTTC. Protein: CSALIPGLAGGLSYNEQFF.